This T cell receptor beta chain was profiled in a study of blood T cells in healthy people across ages. To note about this clonotype: Its antigen is unknown.

The second PCR ran about 6 to 11 cycles with a sample-barcoded 5' primer and J-beta primers. Each cDNA was tagged by a template-switch adaptor containing 12 random nucleotides. Samples each returned at least 3 million CDR3-containing paired-end reads. In TCRdb, the 5' RACE reads were re-called with MiXCR into one record per CDR3 protein. The sample lists about 1.1 million distinct CDR3 sequences; roughly two fifths were seen once. Study outcomes and limitations: Getting older went along with TCR beta diversity per million T cells dropping roughly linearly.

Trimming took 0 bases from V and 0 from J, leaving 6 bases between them. CDR3 length: 15 residues. Germline values: CDR1 MGHRA, CDR2 YSYEKL. Every donor gave roughly 9.2 milliliters of peripheral blood. The TCR originated in a young man in good health. The sample consisted of blood. V gene TRBV4-1 combines with J gene TRBJ1-3; D gene uncertain. The CDR3 here is CASSQDVDSGNTIYF. The CDR3, as DNA: TGCGCCAGCAGCCAAGATGTGGACTCTGGAAACACCATATATTTT.